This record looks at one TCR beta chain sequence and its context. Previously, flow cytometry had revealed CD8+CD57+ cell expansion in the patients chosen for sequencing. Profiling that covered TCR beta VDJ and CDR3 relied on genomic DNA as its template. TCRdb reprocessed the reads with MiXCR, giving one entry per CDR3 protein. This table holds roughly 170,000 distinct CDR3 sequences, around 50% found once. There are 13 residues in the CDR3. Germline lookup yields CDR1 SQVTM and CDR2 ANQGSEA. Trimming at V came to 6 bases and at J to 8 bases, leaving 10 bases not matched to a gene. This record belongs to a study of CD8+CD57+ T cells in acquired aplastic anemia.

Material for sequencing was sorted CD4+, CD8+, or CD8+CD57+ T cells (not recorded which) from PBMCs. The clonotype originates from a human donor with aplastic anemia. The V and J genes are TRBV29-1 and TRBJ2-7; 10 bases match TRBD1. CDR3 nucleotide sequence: TGCAGCGTCGACCCGGGACAGGGGAACCAGCAGTACTTC. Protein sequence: CSVDPGQGNQQYF.